One and the same sample provided the 26 T cell receptor beta chains below, sequenced in a study of blood T cell repertoires in COVID-19 (dated by TCRdb to the early 2020s). Library preparation used the immunoSEQ multiplex PCR assay. TCRdb took over this immuneACCESS table, retaining in-frame rearrangements with V and J assigned. Such tables are incomplete; in checked studies, under half of the missing clones stem from an unresolved V gene, and the remainder is unexplained. The sample table records 110,000 or so clones; about three quarters of these occur just once. The ten largest account for 1.5% to 2% of the sample. The sample taken for sequencing was peripheral blood. The receptors come from a woman between 40 and 55 years old with acute or convalescent COVID-19.

The rearrangement joins TRBV4-3 to TRBJ1-4, with TRBD1 matching over 7 bases. The germline gives CDR1 LGHNA, CDR2 YSLEER. The CDR3 contains 14 residues. V lost 1 base to trimming and J lost 5 bases; unmatched junction nucleotides: 1. CDR3 protein: CASSQGQGNEKLFF. CDR3 in DNA: TGCGCCAGCAGCCAAGGACAGGGAAATGAAAAACTGTTTTTT.

This clone was seen a few times. The chain recombines TRBV7-8 with TRBJ2-3, with TRBD1 matching over 10 bases. The V gene end was trimmed by 2 bases and the J gene end by 4 bases; junction bases not matched to a gene: 6. There are 16 residues in the CDR3. Germline V lookup: CDR1 SGHVS, CDR2 FQNEAQ. Written as DNA, the CDR3 is TGTGCCAGCAGCTTACCTGGGACAGGGGTCGCAGATACGCAGTATTTT. Its translation: CASSLPGTGVADTQYF.

The chain employs TRBV29-1 and TRBJ1-1, with 7 bases aligning to TRBD1. The CDR3 runs to 13 residues. Looked up from germline, CDR1 is SQVTM and CDR2 is ANQGSEA. Unmatched junction bases numbered 8, after V lost 5 bases and J lost 5 bases. The CDR3 protein is CSVSKGARTEAFF. The DNA for the CDR3 is TGCAGCGTTAGCAAGGGGGCGCGGACTGAAGCTTTCTTT.

Turning to this clone: One end of the junction fails to match germline, which may point to a read error. The V call is TRBV12-3 or TRBV12-4, the J call TRBJ1-6; D remains unclear. The CDR3 covers 12 residues. CDR3 bases: TGTGCCAGCAGCTCTCCTAGTTCACCTCTCCACTTT. Its translation: CASSSPSSPLHF.

The V gene is TRBV23-1, the J gene TRBJ1-2; 9 bases align to TRBD1. TRBV23-1 qualifies as an ORF whose function is uncertain. Germline trimming cut 5 bases from V and 2 bases from J; bases unmatched to any gene: 3. The CDR3 spans 14 residues. The CDR3 region has the DNA TGCGCCAGCAGTGGACAGGGGAGAAACTATGGCTACACCTTC. It specifies CASSGQGRNYGYTF.

The chain is built from TRBV6-5 and TRBJ2-7, with 8 bases that match TRBD1. V lost 6 bases and J lost 4; bases outside the gene matches: 11. CDR3 length: 15 residues. Germline CDR1 is MNHEY and CDR2 is SVGAGI. The CDR3 sequence: CASRTRGLSWYEQYF. The CDR3 DNA reads as TGTGCCAGCAGAACCAGGGGGCTTAGCTGGTACGAGCAGTACTTC.

The chain carries TRBV27 and TRBJ1-1; 10 bases are shared with TRBD1. The CDR3 runs 18 residues. The V gene end was trimmed by 4 bases and the J gene end by 4 bases; junction bases not matched to a gene: 15. Germline loops: CDR1 MNHEY, CDR2 SMNVEV (reference sequence). CDR3 bases: TGTGCCAGCAGTTCCCTAACCGGGACAGGGGAGGCGGGCACTGAAGCTTTCTTT. This gives the protein CASSSLTGTGEAGTEAFF.

The chain is built from TRBV19 and TRBJ2-3; the match to TRBD1 covers 7 bases. V shed 5 bases, J shed 6 bases, and the junction held 2 bases outside the gene matches. Germline V gene lookup returns CDR1 LNHDA and CDR2 SQIVND (reference sequence). The CDR3 runs to 12 residues. The CDR3 loop is CASSPQGDTQYF. DNA of the CDR3: TGTGCCAGTAGTCCACAGGGGGATACGCAGTATTTT.

This clone has more than one count but fewer than ten. This chain connects TRBV5-4 to TRBJ2-7; perhaps TRBD1 as D (6 bases). CDR1 is SGHNT and CDR2 is YYREEE in the germline V gene (reference sequence). The CDR3 sequence is 15 residues long. V was cut by 3 bases and J by 3 bases, with 16 bases left in between. The CDR3 loop reads CASSSGQSAIYEQYF. In DNA, the CDR3 is TGTGCCAGCAGCTCCGGACAGTCAGCCATCTACGAGCAGTACTTC.

The chain couples TRBV15 to TRBJ2-5; 7 positions agree with TRBD1. In germline, CDR1 is LNHNV, CDR2 YYDKDF (reference sequence). The V segment lost 1 base and the J segment 2 bases; nucleotides outside the gene matches: 4. The CDR3 is 15 residues long. The CDR3: CATSRVTGTQETQYF. CDR3 nucleotides: TGTGCCACCAGCAGAGTGACAGGGACACAAGAGACCCAGTACTTC.

The chain couples TRBV5-1 to TRBJ2-3; D is possibly TRBD2 (5 bases). The CDR3 contains 13 residues. V shed 3 bases and J shed 7 bases, with 12 bases lying between them. Germline V CDR1 and CDR2: SGHRS, YFSETQ. CDR3 coding DNA: TGCGCCAGCAGCTCGACTACGAGTTATACGCAGTATTTT. Translated, it gives CASSSTTSYTQYF.

The chain joins TRBV7-6 to TRBJ1-1, with TRBD1 as a possible D gene (6 bases). The CDR3 is 14 amino acids. Per germline, CDR1 SGHVS and CDR2 FNYEAQ. The V gene lost 7 bases and the J gene lost 11 bases, with 23 bases spanning the gap. The CDR3 loop is CASNSWDTPNDAFF. CDR3 in DNA: TGTGCCAGCAACTCCTGGGACACCCCAAACGACGCTTTCTTT.

The count of this clone is one. The chain uses TRBV6-2 or TRBV6-3 and TRBJ1-2; D perhaps matches TRBD1 (5 bases). V dropped 0 bases and J dropped 3 bases, with 17 bases sitting between them. There are 17 residues in the CDR3. Germline lookup yields CDR1 MNHEY and CDR2 SVGEGT. CDR3 sequence (DNA): TGTGCCAGCAGTTACTCGTTGGTCGGGGGGATTGACTATGGCTACACCTTC. Protein product: CASSYSLVGGIDYGYTF.

This CDR3 reads CASSYSTYARTSSVNSYEQYF. CDR3 nucleotide sequence: TGTGCCAGCAGTTACTCGACTTATGCTAGGACATCCTCAGTTAACTCCTACGAGCAGTACTTC. The gene calls are TRBV6-2 or TRBV6-3 and TRBJ2-7, with TRBD1 as a possible D gene (5 bases). V lost 0 bases and J lost 0, with 27 bases in between. The V gene's germline CDR1 is MNHEY and CDR2 SVGEGT. The CDR3 contains 21 residues.

The chain is built from TRBV5-6 and TRBJ1-2, with D perhaps TRBD1 (5 bases). In germline, CDR1 is SGHDT, CDR2 YYEEEE. The CDR3 is 14 amino acids. The germline V and J ends were trimmed by 2 bases and 0 bases, with 8 bases remaining between them. The CDR3 region has the DNA TGTGCCAGCAGCTTCGACAGTCCTAACTATGGCTACACCTTC. It yields the protein CASSFDSPNYGYTF. Filled out from reference TRBV5-6 and TRBJ1-2, the complete variable domain reads DAGVTQSPTHLIKTRGQQVTLRCSPKSGHDTVSWYQQALGQGPQFIFQYYEEEERQRGNFPDRFSGHQFPNYSSELNVNALLLGDSALYLCASSFDSPNYGYTFGSGTRLTVV.

The chain joins TRBV2 to TRBJ1-1; D is undetermined. Trimming shortened V by 6 bases and J by 3 bases, and 11 bases separated the two germline ends. Germline CDR1 reads SNHLY; CDR2 reads FYNNEI. This CDR3 spans 13 amino acids. The CDR3 reads CASRFSLYTEAFF. The DNA for the CDR3 is TGTGCCAGCAGATTTTCACTGTACACTGAAGCTTTCTTT.

The rearrangement links TRBV7-2 to TRBJ1-2, with D possibly matching TRBD1 (5 bases). V lost 1 base and J lost 4, with 13 bases in between. The CDR3 runs 15 residues. Germline assignment: CDR1 SGHTA and CDR2 FQGNSA. Written as DNA, the CDR3 is TGTGCCAGCAGCTTAGAGGGGCGGAACCCCTATGGCTACACCTTC. Residues: CASSLEGRNPYGYTF. The full variable domain, in which reference TRBV7-2 and TRBJ1-2 provide the parts outside the CDR3, is GAGVSQSPSNKVTEKGKDVELRCDPISGHTALYWYRQSLGQGLEFLIYFQGNSAPDKSGLPSDRFSAERTGGSVSTLTIQRTQQEDSAVYLCASSLEGRNPYGYTFGSGTRLTVV.

This clone was observed a single time. V and J are TRBV5-1 and TRBJ2-1; 7 bases line up with TRBD1. Trimming took 4 bases from V and 10 from J; bases not matched to a gene: 11. Germline loops: CDR1 SGHRS, CDR2 YFSETQ. The CDR3 length is 14 residues. The CDR3 loop is CASSRADRVREQFF. DNA for the CDR3: TGCGCCAGCAGCCGGGCCGACAGGGTTCGCGAGCAGTTCTTC.

The rearrangement uses TRBV10-3 and TRBJ2-3; TRBD2 agrees at 8 bases. The junction had 7 bases not matched to a gene; V was cut back by 4 bases and J by 4 bases. The CDR3 covers 15 residues. Looked up from germline, CDR1 is ENHRY and CDR2 is SYGVKD. For the CDR3, the DNA is TGTGCCATCAGTGCAATAGCGGGGATGGCAGATACGCAGTATTTT. It codes for CAISAIAGMADTQYF.

V is TRBV6-5 and J is TRBJ2-3; a possible D gene is TRBD2 (6 bases). The germline V gene encodes CDR1 MNHEY and CDR2 SVGAGI. The ends were cut back, 2 bases at V and 3 bases at J, with 12 bases in the middle. This CDR3 has 15 amino acids. The CDR3 sequence: CASSYTAEGTDTQYF. The CDR3 region has the DNA TGTGCCAGCAGTTACACAGCGGAGGGAACAGATACGCAGTATTTT.

In its sample, this clone was seen a few times. V and J are TRBV10-2 and TRBJ2-1, with TRBD2 identical over 9 bases. Germline CDR1 and CDR2: WSHSY and SAAADI. After removal of 6 bases from V and 2 bases from J, the junction contained 11 bases not matched to a gene. The CDR3 totals 17 residues. The CDR3 DNA follows: TGCGCCAGCAGGAGGGGTAGCGGGGGCGTAACCTACAATGAGCAGTTCTTC. Its protein is CASRRGSGGVTYNEQFF.

The table lists this clone with a few counts. The gene calls are TRBV5-1 and TRBJ2-5; 7 bases match TRBD1. J gave up 5 bases and V 2 bases, and 3 bases lay outside the gene matches. The CDR3 has 13 amino acids. Germline V gives CDR1 SGHRS, CDR2 YFSETQ. CDR3 DNA: TGCGCCAGCAGCTTTCCGACAGGGGAGACCCAGTACTTC. Translation gives CASSFPTGETQYF.

This clone has only a few counts. This chain joins TRBV5-1 and TRBJ1-2; TRBD1 matches 11 bases. The CDR3 spans 16 residues. Germline CDR1 SGHRS, CDR2 YFSETQ. Germline trimming cut 4 bases from V and 0 bases from J; bases unmatched to any gene: 5. In nucleotides, the CDR3 is TGCGCCAGCAGCAGGGGACAGGGGGTAACTAACTATGGCTACACCTTC. This codes for CASSRGQGVTNYGYTF.

About this clone itself: A read error may account for a junction end that differs from germline. This chain uses TRBV11-2 with TRBJ1-4; D call uncertain. This CDR3 has 12 residues. CDR1 is SGHAT and CDR2 is FQNNGV in the germline V gene. The DNA for the CDR3 is TGTGCCGGCAGCTTGTTCGAGGGAAAACTGTTTTTT. Protein sequence: CAGSLFEGKLFF.

The chain is built from TRBV19 and TRBJ1-1; 7 positions match TRBD1. CDR3 length: 15 residues. The V gene's germline CDR1 is LNHDA and CDR2 SQIVND (reference sequence). With V trimmed by 5 bases and J by 8 bases, 14 bases remained unmatched. CDR3 DNA: TGTGCCAGTAGTGTGACAGGGTTAACGCCGAGAGAAGCTTTCTTT. Its translation is CASSVTGLTPREAFF.

The gene calls are TRBV7-9 and TRBJ2-7, with D maybe TRBD1 (6 bases). This CDR3 has 15 residues. Trimming cost V 6 bases and J 0 bases, with 15 bases left between them. Germline V lookup: CDR1 SEHNR, CDR2 FQNEAQ (reference sequence). The CDR3 region is CASSSGQRSSYEQYF. The DNA of the CDR3 is TGTGCCAGCAGTTCCGGACAGAGAAGCTCCTACGAGCAGTACTTC.